These 21 T cell receptor beta chains share one sample of origin, sequenced in a study of T cells in Graves' hyperthyroidism and ophthalmopathy. Amplification targeted TCR beta CDR3 regions from RNA transcripts. A first-round RT-PCR of the TCR CDR3 used the HTBI primer set. MiXCR, applied by TCRdb to the multiplex PCR reads, yields one record per CDR3 protein. The sample includes about 500,000 distinct CDR3 sequences, about a sixth of them seen just once. Source material: blood. All receptors come from a woman between 18 and 29 years old with Graves' ophthalmopathy.

V and J are TRBV19 and TRBJ2-5; 7 bases fit TRBD1. The CDR3 loop spans 15 amino acids. Unmatched junction bases numbered 5, after V lost 4 bases and J lost 0 bases. CDR1 and CDR2 (germline): LNHDA, SQIVND (reference sequence). The CDR3 loop reads CASSTQGTHQETQYF. In DNA, the CDR3 is TGTGCCAGTAGTACACAGGGGACCCACCAAGAGACCCAGTACTTC.

In regard to this clonotype: Compared with germline, one end of the junction differs, possibly owing to a read error. The V and J genes are TRBV28 and TRBJ2-2, with 9 positions matching TRBD1. Per germline, CDR1 MDHEN and CDR2 SYDVKM. This CDR3 is 15 amino acids long. CDR3 sequence: CASSPGTGSSGELSF. The CDR3 bases are TGTGCCAGCAGTCCCGGGACAGGGTCGTCCGGGGAGCTGTCTTTT.

This clonotype was seen a few times. V and J are TRBV5-6 and TRBJ1-1; D is undetermined. Germline V lookup: CDR1 SGHDT, CDR2 YYEEEE. This CDR3 spans 15 amino acids. The V end lost 0 bases, the J end lost 10 bases, and 19 bases lay between the germline ends. The CDR3 nucleotides are TGTGCCAGCAGCTTGGCTGGGGTCGCGAATGTAATAGCTTTCTTT. It codes for CASSLAGVANVIAFF.

This chain links TRBV14 with TRBJ1-6; D unresolved. The CDR3 consists of 14 residues. Trimming stripped 0 bases from V and 7 bases from J, with 7 bases between. Germline CDR1 and CDR2: SGHDN and FVKESK. The CDR3 DNA is TGTGCCAGCAGCCAAGAATTCCCAAATTCACCCCTCCACTTT. Translated: CASSQEFPNSPLHF.

This clonotype was seen at least ten times. The DNA of the CDR3 is TGTGCCAGTAGTACCGCAGGGGCCTACGAGCAGTACTTC. This encodes CASSTAGAYEQYF. The chain couples TRBV19 to TRBJ2-7, with a possible D match to TRBD1 (6 bases). Germline lookup yields CDR1 LNHDA and CDR2 SQIVND (reference sequence). The CDR3 runs to 13 residues. Trimming removed 4 bases from V and 2 bases from J, with 9 bases in between.

This clonotype has at least ten counts. The rearrangement links TRBV2 to TRBJ1-2; perhaps TRBD1 as D (6 bases). Trimming removed 5 bases from V and 4 bases from J, with 20 bases in between. The CDR3 length is 16 residues. The V gene's germline CDR1 is SNHLY and CDR2 FYNNEI. This CDR3 is CASSLPPKGTPYGYTF. The CDR3 region has the DNA TGTGCCAGCAGTCTACCCCCGAAAGGGACACCCTATGGCTACACCTTC.

This clonotype came up many times. The chain carries TRBV29-1 and TRBJ1-6, with D uncertain. V lost 0 bases, J lost 9 bases, and 9 bases lay in between. The CDR3 sequence is 13 residues long. Germline CDR1 and CDR2: SQVTM and ANQGSEA. As DNA, the CDR3 is TGCAGCGTTGAAGAGGGGTGGAGTTCACCCCTCCACTTT. The encoded protein is CSVEEGWSSPLHF.

This clonotype was counted many times. The CDR3 reads CSARPWTSSYNEQFF. In DNA, the CDR3 is TGCAGTGCTAGGCCATGGACTAGCTCCTACAATGAGCAGTTCTTC. The chain recombines TRBV20-1 with TRBJ2-1; 7 nucleotides match TRBD2. J gave up 0 bases and V 3 bases, and 5 bases lay outside the gene matches. Germline V lookup: CDR1 DFQATT, CDR2 SNEGSKA (reference sequence). The CDR3 has 15 residues.

The chain links TRBV10-3 to TRBJ2-3; D may be TRBD2 (6 bases). The CDR3 totals 17 residues. V lost 3 bases and J 3 bases, leaving 19 bases between the germline ends. Germline V gives CDR1 ENHRY, CDR2 SYGVKD. The CDR3 DNA sequence: TGTGCCATCAGTGACTCCCAGGCGGGACTTGGTACAGATACGCAGTATTTT. Protein sequence: CAISDSQAGLGTDTQYF.

V and J are TRBV20-1 and TRBJ2-3; 10 nucleotides align to TRBD2. J gave up 4 bases and V 3 bases, and 4 bases lay outside the gene matches. This CDR3 contains 14 residues. The V gene's germline CDR1 is DFQATT and CDR2 SNEGSKA (reference sequence). The chain's CDR3 is CSARAAGGSDTQYF. In DNA, the CDR3 is TGCAGTGCTAGGGCAGCGGGGGGGTCAGATACGCAGTATTTT.

The chain joins TRBV5-1 to TRBJ2-2; D call uncertain. This CDR3 has 15 amino acids. Trimming removed 2 bases from V and 7 bases from J, with 15 bases in between. The germline gives CDR1 SGHRS, CDR2 YFSETQ. The CDR3, as DNA: TGCGCCAGCAGCTTCACAAGAGCTGAGAGCGGGGAGCTGTTTTTT. Amino acids: CASSFTRAESGELFF.

V and J are TRBV30 and TRBJ1-2, with 7 nucleotides matching TRBD1. The V and J ends lost 3 bases and 2 bases, in that order; junction bases with no gene match: 3. The CDR3 is made up of 13 amino acids. The germline gives CDR1 GTSNPN, CDR2 SVGIG (reference sequence). In nucleotides, the CDR3 is TGTGCCTGGAGGGAGACAGGGAACTATGGCTACACCTTC. Amino acid sequence: CAWRETGNYGYTF.

Many counts were recorded for this clonotype. The rearrangement uses TRBV6-2 or TRBV6-3 and TRBJ2-1; TRBD2 matches at 11 bases. J gave up 8 bases and V 4 bases, and 10 bases lay outside the gene matches. Germline assignment: CDR1 MNHEY and CDR2 SVGEGT. The CDR3 length is 16 residues. The CDR3 sequence is CASSSILAGDWDEQFF. Written as DNA, the CDR3 is TGTGCCAGCAGTTCCATACTAGCGGGAGATTGGGATGAGCAGTTCTTC.

V gene TRBV20-1 combines with J gene TRBJ2-7; the D gene is possibly TRBD2 (5 bases). Deletions cut 0 bases from V and 1 base from J, with 13 bases between. Per germline, CDR1 DFQATT and CDR2 SNEGSKA (reference sequence). The CDR3 totals 15 residues. The chain's CDR3 is CSARDGGRGSYEQYF. DNA of the CDR3: TGCAGTGCTAGAGATGGAGGTAGAGGGTCCTACGAGCAGTACTTC.

The table lists this clonotype with many counts. The J gene is TRBJ1-4, the V gene TRBV12-3 or TRBV12-4; tentative D call: TRBD1 (6 bases). This CDR3 spans 14 amino acids. V was cut by 6 bases and J by 4 bases, with 12 bases left in between. The CDR3 sequence: CASSWDTHNEKLFF. CDR3 coding DNA: TGTGCCAGCAGCTGGGACACTCATAATGAAAAACTGTTTTTT.

The J gene is TRBJ2-7, the V gene TRBV5-8, with D perhaps TRBD2 (7 bases). CDR3 size: 13 residues. Per germline, CDR1 SGHTS and CDR2 YDEGEE. The germline V and J ends were trimmed by 2 bases and 5 bases, with 11 bases remaining between them. DNA for the CDR3: TGTGCCAGCAGCTTTCGGGGGGCGAACGAGCAGTACTTC. Amino acid sequence: CASSFRGANEQYF.

This clonotype was observed at least ten times. V is TRBV28 and J is TRBJ2-3; TRBD1 matches at 7 bases. CDR1 is MDHEN, CDR2 SYDVKM, per germline. The CDR3 consists of 14 residues. The ends lost 2 bases at V and 1 base at J; junction bases unmatched: 0. The DNA for the CDR3 is TGTGCCAGCAGTTTACAGGGGGGCACAGATACGCAGTATTTT. As protein: CASSLQGGTDTQYF.

This clonotype showed up just a few times. The chain is built from TRBV30 and TRBJ1-3; possible D gene TRBD1, 5 bases. Trimming removed 3 bases at V and 2 bases at J, with 17 bases between. Germline-derived CDR1 and CDR2 are GTSNPN and SVGIG (reference sequence). The CDR3 totals 16 residues. The CDR3 bases are TGTGCCTGGAGGGACAAGGGGAAGTTCACTGGAAACACCATATATTTT. This codes for CAWRDKGKFTGNTIYF.

This clonotype was detected many times. The J gene is TRBJ2-5, the V gene TRBV4-2, with TRBD2 identical over 11 bases. Germline V gene lookup returns CDR1 LGHNA and CDR2 YNFKEQ. The CDR3 extends over 17 amino acids. Trimming at V came to 4 bases and at J to 4 bases, leaving 11 bases not matched to a gene. CDR3 in amino acids: CASSPRTLAGEIETQYF. The CDR3 nucleotides read TGTGCCAGCAGCCCGAGGACACTAGCGGGAGAAATAGAGACCCAGTACTTC.

In its sample, this clonotype was seen many times. The V and J genes are TRBV10-3 and TRBJ1-1, with TRBD1 as a possible D gene (5 bases). From germline, CDR1 is ENHRY and CDR2 SYGVKD. This CDR3 comprises 16 residues. Trimming took off 6 bases at V and 4 bases at J, with 21 bases between the two ends. The CDR3 DNA follows: TGTGCCATCAGCAACCGGGACGTTTACGGGGGCACTGAAGCTTTCTTT. Encoded protein: CAISNRDVYGGTEAFF.

The J gene is TRBJ2-1, the V gene TRBV28, with 9 positions matching TRBD2. The CDR3 runs 15 residues. The J segment lost 4 bases and the V segment lost 4 bases, leaving 5 bases of the junction unmatched. CDR1 is MDHEN, CDR2 SYDVKM, per germline. CDR3 sequence (DNA): TGTGCCAGCAGTTCAAGCGGGGGGCTTTACAATGAGCAGTTCTTC. Translated, it gives CASSSSGGLYNEQFF.